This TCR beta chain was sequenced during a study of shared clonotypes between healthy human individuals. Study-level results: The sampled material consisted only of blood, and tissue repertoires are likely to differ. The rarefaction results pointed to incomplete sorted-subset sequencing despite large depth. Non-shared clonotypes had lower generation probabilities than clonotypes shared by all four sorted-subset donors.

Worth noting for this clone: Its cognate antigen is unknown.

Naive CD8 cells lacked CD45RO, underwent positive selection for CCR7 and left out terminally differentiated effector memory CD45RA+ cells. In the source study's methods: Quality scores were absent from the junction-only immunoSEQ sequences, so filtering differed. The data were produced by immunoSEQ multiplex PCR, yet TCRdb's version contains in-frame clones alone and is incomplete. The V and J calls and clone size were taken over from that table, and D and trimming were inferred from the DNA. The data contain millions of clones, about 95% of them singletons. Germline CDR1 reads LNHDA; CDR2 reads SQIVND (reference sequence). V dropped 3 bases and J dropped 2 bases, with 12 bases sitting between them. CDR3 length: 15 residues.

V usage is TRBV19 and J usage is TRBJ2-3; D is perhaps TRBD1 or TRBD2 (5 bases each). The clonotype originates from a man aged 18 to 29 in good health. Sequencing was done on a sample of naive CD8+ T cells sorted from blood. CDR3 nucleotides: TGTGCCAGTAGTATGGGGTCGGGACCCACAGATACGCAGTATTTT. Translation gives CASSMGSGPTDTQYF.